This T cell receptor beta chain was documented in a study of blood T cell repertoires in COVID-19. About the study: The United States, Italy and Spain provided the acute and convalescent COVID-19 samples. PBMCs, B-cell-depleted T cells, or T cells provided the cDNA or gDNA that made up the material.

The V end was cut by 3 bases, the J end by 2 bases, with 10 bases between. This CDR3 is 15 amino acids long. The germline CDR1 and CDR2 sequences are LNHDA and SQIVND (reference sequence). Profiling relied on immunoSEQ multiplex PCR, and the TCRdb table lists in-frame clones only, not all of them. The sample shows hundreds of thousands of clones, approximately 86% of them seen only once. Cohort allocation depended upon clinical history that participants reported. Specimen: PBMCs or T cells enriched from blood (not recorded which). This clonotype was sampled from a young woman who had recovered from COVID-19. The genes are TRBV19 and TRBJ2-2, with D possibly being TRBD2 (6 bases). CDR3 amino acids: CASSIPGLNTGELFF. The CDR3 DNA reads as TGTGCCAGTAGTATCCCCGGACTAAACACCGGGGAGCTGTTTTTT.